This T cell receptor (beta chain) is drawn from a study of blood T cell repertoires in COVID-19. Study as a whole: Acute and convalescent COVID-19 specimens originated in the United States, Italy and Spain. PBMCs, B-cell-depleted T cells, or T cells were the source of the cDNA or gDNA that made up the material.

Per the germline V gene, CDR1 is SGHRS and CDR2 is YFSETQ. V lost 1 base, J lost 6 bases, and 0 bases stayed unmatched. The CDR3 runs to 13 residues. The protocol was immunoSEQ multiplex PCR, while the TCRdb copy is restricted to in-frame clones and leaves out a portion. Counted here are just under 250,000 clones, about 89% occurring once; the ten biggest clones make up 4.1%. Those enrolled, adults aged roughly 18 to 95 years, came from roughly 22 US areas. The origin of this receptor is a woman in her 30s who had recovered from COVID-19. The chain carries TRBV5-1 and TRBJ2-2; TRBD2 agrees at 7 bases. The sample consisted of PBMCs or T cells enriched from blood (not recorded which). Written as DNA, the CDR3 is TGCGCCAGCAGCTTGACTAGCGCCGGGGAGCTGTTTTTT. It translates to CASSLTSAGELFF.